These 21 T cell receptor beta chains were sequenced from one sample in a study of graft-versus-host responses after intestinal transplantation. No antigens are known for them. This table comes from immunoSEQ multiplex PCR, and its TCRdb copy is limited to in-frame clones, with some not included. In the table there are about 130,000 clones, about nine tenths of which are singletons. The sequences come from unstimulated CD4+ T cells sorted from spleen or lymph node cells, collected before intestinal transplant. The receptors shown here come from a human donor who received an intestinal transplant.

This clone has only one observation. The genes are TRBV11-2 and TRBJ2-1; no clear D. V was cut by 0 bases and J by 8 bases, with 11 bases left in between. The CDR3 contains 14 residues. Per the germline V gene, CDR1 is SGHAT and CDR2 is FQNNGV. CDR3 coding DNA: TGTGCCAGCAGCTTAGATTCATCCGTGTATGAGCAGTTCTTC. Its translation is CASSLDSSVYEQFF.

J is TRBJ2-5 and V is TRBV6-5; D unclear. The J call is uncertain, as TRBJ2-7 better fits the DNA end. Germline-derived CDR1 and CDR2 are MNHEY and SVGAGI. CDR3 length equals 14 residues. The CDR3 loop reads CASSFVASNYEQYF. CDR3 bases: TGTGCCAGCAGTTTTGTAGCTAGTAACTACGAGCAGTACTTC.

The V call is TRBV2, the J call TRBJ2-7; 8 bases map to TRBD1. The CDR3 is made up of 14 amino acids. Germline CDR1 SNHLY, CDR2 FYNNEI. With V trimmed by 4 bases and J by 3 bases, 5 bases remained unmatched. CDR3 nucleotides: TGTGCCAGCAGTGGGACAGGGACACTCTACGAGCAGTACTTC. Its translation: CASSGTGTLYEQYF.

Notes on this clone: The junction does not match germline at one end; this may be a read error. This sample includes further DNA sequences coding for the same CDR3. The V call is TRBV28, the J call TRBJ2-5, with D perhaps TRBD1 (6 bases). CDR1 is MDHEN and CDR2 is SYDVKM in the germline V gene. The CDR3 runs 15 residues. This CDR3 is CASSLARDNQETQYF. In DNA form, the CDR3 reads TGCGCCAGCAGTTTAGCAAGGGACAACCAAGAGACCCAGTACTTC.

V usage is TRBV19 and J usage is TRBJ2-7; 13 bases align to TRBD2. The CDR3 sequence is 15 residues long. Germline loops: CDR1 LNHDA, CDR2 SQIVND (reference sequence). Unmatched junction bases numbered 5, after V lost 5 bases and J lost 4 bases. CDR3: CASSVRTSGSYEQYF. CDR3 coding DNA: TGTGCCAGTAGTGTAAGGACTAGCGGGAGTTACGAGCAGTACTTC.

About this clone: Additional DNA sequences in this sample encode the identical CDR3. The V gene is TRBV9, the J gene TRBJ2-7; TRBD2 is a possible D gene (6 bases). The CDR3 is 15 residues long. V was cut by 0 bases and J by 0 bases, with 10 bases left in between. CDR1 is SGDLS and CDR2 is YYNGEE in the germline V gene. CDR3 DNA sequence: TGTGCCAGCAGCGTAGGGGCCGGGGGCTCCTACGAGCAGTACTTC. Amino acids: CASSVGAGGSYEQYF. The variable domain in full, completed from reference TRBV9 and TRBJ2-7, reads DSGVTQTPKHLITATGQRVTLRCSPRSGDLSVYWYQQSLDQGLQFLIQYYNGEERAKGNILERFSAQQFPDLHSELNLSSLELGDSALYFCASSVGAGGSYEQYFGPGTRLTVT.

The J gene is TRBJ1-2, the V gene TRBV15, with D perhaps matching TRBD1 (5 bases). V lost 0 bases to trimming and J lost 5 bases, with 16 bases between them. This CDR3 spans 16 amino acids. Germline assignment: CDR1 LNHNV and CDR2 YYDKDF (reference sequence). CDR3 coding DNA: TGTGCCACCAGCAGAGATGGGGCGGGCGAGGAATATGGCTACACCTTC. Its translation is CATSRDGAGEEYGYTF.

This clone was picked up a small number of times. The chain uses TRBV5-1 and TRBJ1-2, with D unresolved. The germline CDR1 and CDR2 sequences are SGHRS and YFSETQ. The CDR3 is made up of 15 amino acids. Trimming cost V 4 bases and J 4 bases, with 17 bases left between them. CDR3 region: CASSPDPAISYGYTF. The CDR3, as DNA: TGCGCCAGCAGCCCGGACCCGGCTATTAGCTATGGCTACACCTTC.

This clone came up once. The J gene is TRBJ2-5, the V gene TRBV28; 8 bases match TRBD1. V shed 6 bases, J shed 1 base, and the junction held 1 base outside the gene matches. Per the germline V gene, CDR1 is MDHEN and CDR2 is SYDVKM. The CDR3 has 13 amino acids. For the CDR3, the DNA is TGTGCCAGCAGGACAGGGGCCCAAGAGACCCAGTACTTC. Translating gives CASRTGAQETQYF. Together with reference TRBV28 and TRBJ2-5, the CDR3 gives the full variable domain: DVKVTQSSRYLVKRTGEKVFLECVQDMDHENMFWYRQDPGLGLRLIYFSYDVKMKEKGDIPEGYSVSREKKERFSLILESASTNQTSMYLCASRTGAQETQYFGPGTRLLVL.

This chain connects TRBV28 to TRBJ2-7; D unclear. CDR1 MDHEN and CDR2 SYDVKM come from the germline V gene. This CDR3 has 13 residues. The V end was cut by 8 bases, the J end by 7 bases, with 18 bases between. The CDR3 DNA follows: TGTGCCAGCCTCGGAAGGGCCGAAGGGGAGCAGTACTTC. Translating it yields CASLGRAEGEQYF. Together with reference TRBV28 and TRBJ2-7, the CDR3 gives the full variable domain: DVKVTQSSRYLVKRTGEKVFLECVQDMDHENMFWYRQDPGLGLRLIYFSYDVKMKEKGDIPEGYSVSREKKERFSLILESASTNQTSMYLCASLGRAEGEQYFGPGTRLTVT.

The chain joins TRBV28 to TRBJ2-7; D remains ambiguous. The CDR3 spans 15 residues. Germline-derived CDR1 and CDR2 are MDHEN and SYDVKM. Trimming took 7 bases from V and 0 from J, leaving 16 bases between them. CDR3 sequence reads: CASTSRGPGSYEQYF. The CDR3 nucleotides are TGTGCCAGCACCTCAAGAGGACCGGGCTCCTACGAGCAGTACTTC.

The chain is built from TRBV6-5 and TRBJ2-1, with 8 positions matching TRBD2. V lost 3 bases, J lost 5 bases, and 9 bases stayed unmatched. The CDR3 spans 16 residues. The germline V gene encodes CDR1 MNHEY and CDR2 SVGAGI. The chain's CDR3 is CASSYWRTSGDNEQFF. CDR3 nucleotides: TGTGCCAGCAGTTATTGGCGTACTAGCGGAGACAATGAGCAGTTCTTC.

The chain is built from TRBV7-8 and TRBJ2-2; 8 nucleotides line up with TRBD2. V was clipped by 2 bases and J by 0 bases; unmatched bases: 8. The CDR3 covers 18 residues. Germline-derived CDR1 and CDR2 are SGHVS and FQNEAQ. CDR3: CASSLKGMGLANTGELFF. The CDR3 DNA follows: TGTGCCAGCAGCTTAAAGGGAATGGGACTAGCGAACACCGGGGAGCTGTTTTTT.

This chain links TRBV18 with TRBJ1-5; 7 bases fit TRBD1. Germline V lookup: CDR1 KGHSH, CDR2 LQKENI. The CDR3 runs 15 residues. V shed 2 bases, J shed 3 bases, and the junction held 4 bases outside the gene matches. The DNA of the CDR3 is TGTGCCAGCTCACCAAGGGGACAGAACAATCAGCCCCAGCATTTT. Translation gives CASSPRGQNNQPQHF.

The CDR3 DNA sequence: TGTGCCAGCAGTGTTGACAGGTTCGGGAACTCCTACAATGAGCAGTTCTTC. Amino acids: CASSVDRFGNSYNEQFF. This rearrangement joins TRBV6-1 to TRBJ2-1; weak D call: TRBD1 (6 bases). The CDR3 loop spans 17 amino acids. The V and J ends lost 4 bases and 0 bases respectively, with 16 bases between them. CDR1 and CDR2 (germline): MNHNS, SASEGT.

This chain connects TRBV5-6 to TRBJ1-1; TRBD1 might be the D (5 bases). Trimming took 7 bases from V and 0 from J, leaving 16 bases between them. In germline, CDR1 is SGHDT, CDR2 YYEEEE. The CDR3 extends over 15 amino acids. The CDR3 coding sequence is TGTGCCAGCGGCAAAAGGGGACGGCTGAACACTGAAGCTTTCTTT. This translates into CASGKRGRLNTEAFF.

A remark on this clone: At one boundary the junction diverges from the germline segment, which might be a read error. The V call is TRBV7-8, the J call TRBJ2-1, with a tentative D call TRBD2 (5 bases). The germline V gene encodes CDR1 SGHVS and CDR2 FQNEAQ. The CDR3 totals 16 residues. The chain's CDR3 is CASSLIGGFSCNEQFF. In nucleotides, the CDR3 is TGTGCCAGCAGCTTAATTGGCGGGTTCTCCTGCAATGAGCAGTTCTTC.

This chain uses TRBV29-1 with TRBJ2-6; a weak D match, TRBD2 (5 bases). Germline loops: CDR1 SQVTM, CDR2 ANQGSEA. Trimming pared 6 bases from V and 0 bases from J, leaving 6 bases between. The CDR3 loop spans 13 amino acids. The CDR3 loop reads CSVTSSGANVLTF. The CDR3 coding sequence is TGCAGCGTCACTAGCTCTGGGGCCAACGTCCTGACTTTC.

This chain links TRBV19 with TRBJ2-3; D is uncertain. V was shortened by 6 bases and J by 12 bases, with 25 bases between the two germline ends. CDR3 length equals 15 residues. Germline lookup yields CDR1 LNHDA and CDR2 SQIVND (reference sequence). CDR3 coding DNA: TGTGCCAGTAGCCCCGGGCTCGTTTTAAGCGAACACCAGTATTTT. Amino acid sequence: CASSPGLVLSEHQYF.

This clone was seen only a few times. V is TRBV6-5 and J is TRBJ1-3; D remains ambiguous. The CDR3 is 15 residues long. Per germline, CDR1 MNHEY and CDR2 SVGAGI. Trimming stripped 0 bases from V and 2 bases from J, with 8 bases between. CDR3 loop: CASSYSTEPGNTIYF. The DNA for the CDR3 is TGTGCCAGCAGTTACTCCACGGAACCTGGAAACACCATATATTTT.

The V and J genes are TRBV6-1 and TRBJ1-1; D unresolved. The germline V gene encodes CDR1 MNHNS and CDR2 SASEGT. V gave up 5 bases and J gave up 2 bases, with 9 bases separating them. The CDR3 contains 13 residues. CDR3 protein: CASSWVGNTEAFF. The CDR3 DNA follows: TGTGCCAGCAGTTGGGTGGGTAACACTGAAGCTTTCTTT.